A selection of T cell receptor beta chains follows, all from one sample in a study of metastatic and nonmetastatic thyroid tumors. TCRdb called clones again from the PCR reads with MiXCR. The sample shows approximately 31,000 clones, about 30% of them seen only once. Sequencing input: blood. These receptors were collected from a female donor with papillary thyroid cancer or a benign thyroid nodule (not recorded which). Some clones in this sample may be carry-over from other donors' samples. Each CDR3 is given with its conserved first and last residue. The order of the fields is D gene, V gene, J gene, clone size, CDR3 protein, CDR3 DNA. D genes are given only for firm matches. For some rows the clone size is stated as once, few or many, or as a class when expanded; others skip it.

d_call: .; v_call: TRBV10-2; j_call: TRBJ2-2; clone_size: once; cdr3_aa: CASRQGPQGCANTGELFF; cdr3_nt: TGCGCCAGCCGCCAGGGTCCCCAGGGCTGTGCGAACACCGGGGAGCTGTTTTTT
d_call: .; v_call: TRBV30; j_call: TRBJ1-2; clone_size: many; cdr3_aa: CAWTLDRRYGYTF; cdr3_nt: TGTGCCTGGACCCTGGATAGACGGTATGGCTACACCTTC
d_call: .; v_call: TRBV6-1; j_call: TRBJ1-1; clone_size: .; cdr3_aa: CASSIRWDGGTEAFF; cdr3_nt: TGTGCCAGCAGTATCCGTTGGGACGGTGGGACTGAAGCTTTCTTT
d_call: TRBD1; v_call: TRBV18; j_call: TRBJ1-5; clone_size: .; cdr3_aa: CASSPGQGFSNQPQHF; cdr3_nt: TGTGCCAGCTCACCGGGACAGGGATTTAGCAATCAGCCCCAGCATTTT
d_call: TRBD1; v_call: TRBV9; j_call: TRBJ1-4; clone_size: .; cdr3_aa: CASSVQGGLTNEKLFF; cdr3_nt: TGTGCCAGCAGCGTCCAGGGGGGGCTGACTAATGAAAAACTGTTTTTT
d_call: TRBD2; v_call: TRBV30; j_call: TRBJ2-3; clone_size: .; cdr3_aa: CAWSERLAGAGDKQYF; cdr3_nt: TGTGCCTGGAGCGAACGACTAGCGGGGGCCGGAGATAAGCAGTATTTT
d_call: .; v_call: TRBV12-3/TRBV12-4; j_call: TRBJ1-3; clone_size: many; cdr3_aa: CASSFQVSDTIYF; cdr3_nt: TGTGCCAGCAGTTTCCAGGTTTCCGACACCATATATTTT
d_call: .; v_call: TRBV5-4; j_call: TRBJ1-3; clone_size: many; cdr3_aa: CASSPGGGAAGNTIYF; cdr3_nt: TGTGCCAGCAGCCCTGGAGGGGGGGCCGCGGGAAACACCATATATTTT
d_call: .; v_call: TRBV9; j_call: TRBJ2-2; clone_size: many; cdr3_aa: CASKGTGELFF; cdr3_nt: TGTGCCAGCAAGGGAACCGGGGAGCTGTTTTTT
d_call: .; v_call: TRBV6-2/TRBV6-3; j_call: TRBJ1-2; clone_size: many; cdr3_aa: CASQSRTRNYGYTF; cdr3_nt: TGTGCCAGCCAAAGCAGGACTCGTAACTATGGCTACACCTTC
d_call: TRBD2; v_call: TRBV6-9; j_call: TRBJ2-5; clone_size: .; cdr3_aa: CASSYPLVAGVEETQYF; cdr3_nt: TGTGCCAGCAGTTACCCACTCGTAGCGGGAGTAGAAGAGACCCAGTACTTC
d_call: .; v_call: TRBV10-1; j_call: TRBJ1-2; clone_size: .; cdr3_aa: CASSESRFPNYGYTF; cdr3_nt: TGCGCCAGCAGTGAGTCAAGATTTCCGAACTATGGCTACACCTTC
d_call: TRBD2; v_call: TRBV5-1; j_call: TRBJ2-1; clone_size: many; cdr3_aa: CASSWPRGSGTPRATYNEQFF; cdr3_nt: TGCGCCAGCAGCTGGCCCCGGGGGAGCGGGACCCCCAGGGCCACCTACAATGAGCAGTTCTTC
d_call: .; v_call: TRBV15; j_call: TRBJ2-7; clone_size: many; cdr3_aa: CATSSDYEQYF; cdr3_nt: TGTGCCACCAGCAGTGATTACGAGCAGTACTTC
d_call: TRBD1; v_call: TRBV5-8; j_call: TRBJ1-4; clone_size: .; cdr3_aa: CASSRGGETNEKLFF; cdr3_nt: TGTGCCAGCAGCCGAGGGGGCGAAACTAATGAAAAACTGTTTTTT
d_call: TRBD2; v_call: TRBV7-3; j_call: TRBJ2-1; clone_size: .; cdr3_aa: CASSLWGTSRRFSEQFF; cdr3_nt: TGTGCCAGCAGCTTATGGGGGACTAGCAGGAGGTTTAGTGAGCAGTTCTTC
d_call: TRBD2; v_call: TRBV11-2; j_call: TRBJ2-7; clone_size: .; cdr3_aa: CASSLGTSGAYEQYF; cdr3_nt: TGTGCCAGCAGCCTCGGGACTAGCGGTGCCTACGAGCAGTACTTC
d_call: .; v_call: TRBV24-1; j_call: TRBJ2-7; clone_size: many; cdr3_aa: CATSDPSGGAYEQYF; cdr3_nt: TGTGCCACCAGTGATCCGAGCGGAGGGGCCTACGAGCAGTACTTC
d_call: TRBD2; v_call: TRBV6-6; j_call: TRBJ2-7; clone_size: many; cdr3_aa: CASGDPGRLAGVAYEQYF; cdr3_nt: TGTGCCAGCGGGGACCCGGGCCGCCTAGCGGGAGTAGCCTACGAGCAGTACTTC
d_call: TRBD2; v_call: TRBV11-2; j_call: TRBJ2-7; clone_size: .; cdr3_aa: CDSSLGGGSGRASGEQYF; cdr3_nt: TGTGACAGCAGCTTAGGTGGGGGTAGCGGGAGGGCATCAGGTGAGCAGTACTTC
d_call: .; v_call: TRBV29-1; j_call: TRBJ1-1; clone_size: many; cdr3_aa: CSGGDTEAFF; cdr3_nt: TGCAGCGGTGGGGACACTGAAGCTTTCTTT
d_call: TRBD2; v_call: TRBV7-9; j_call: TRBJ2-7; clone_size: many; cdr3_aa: CASSPRTSGSYEQYF; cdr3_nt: TGTGCCAGCAGCCCCAGGACTAGCGGGAGCTACGAGCAGTACTTC
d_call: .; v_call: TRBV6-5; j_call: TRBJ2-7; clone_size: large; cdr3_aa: CASSYSMGTGTLSEQYF; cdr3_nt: TGTGCCAGCAGTTACTCGATGGGTACAGGGACTCTCAGCGAGCAGTACTTC
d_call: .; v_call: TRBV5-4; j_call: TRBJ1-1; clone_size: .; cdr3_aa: CASSLGTNPEAFF; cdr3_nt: TGTGCCAGCAGCCTCGGGACAAACCCTGAAGCTTTCTTT
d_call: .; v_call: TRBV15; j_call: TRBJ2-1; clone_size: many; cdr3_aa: CATSRDRGLNEQFF; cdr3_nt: TGTGCCACCAGCAGAGATAGAGGGTTAAATGAGCAGTTCTTC
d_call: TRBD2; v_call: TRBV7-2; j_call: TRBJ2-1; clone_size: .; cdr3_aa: CASSLRTGTSGYVNEQFF; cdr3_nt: TGTGCCAGCAGCTTACGCACCGGGACTAGCGGCTACGTAAATGAGCAGTTCTTC
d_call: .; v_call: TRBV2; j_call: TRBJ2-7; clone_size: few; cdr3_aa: CAGSDQGMSF; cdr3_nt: TGTGCCGGCAGTGACCAGGGTATGTCCTTC
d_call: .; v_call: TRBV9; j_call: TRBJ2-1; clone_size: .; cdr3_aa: CASRPRPRPLRLDELFF; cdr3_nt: TGTGCCAGCAGACCGAGGCCCCGGCCTTTACGGCTAGATGAGCTGTTCTTC
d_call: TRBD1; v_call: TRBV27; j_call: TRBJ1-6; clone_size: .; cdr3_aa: CASSSSGQGRNSPLHF; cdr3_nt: TGTGCCAGCAGTTCGTCTGGACAGGGAAGGAATTCACCCCTCCACTTT
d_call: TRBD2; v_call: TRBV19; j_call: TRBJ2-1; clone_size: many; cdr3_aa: CASSIGTRQFF; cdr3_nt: TGTGCCAGTAGTATCGGGACTAGACAGTTCTTC
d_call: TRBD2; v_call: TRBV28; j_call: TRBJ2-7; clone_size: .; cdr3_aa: CASSRTSGLRSYEQYF; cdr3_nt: TGTGCCAGCAGTAGGACTAGCGGGCTCCGCTCCTACGAGCAGTACTTC
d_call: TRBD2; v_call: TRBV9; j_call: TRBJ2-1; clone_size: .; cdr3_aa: CASSVEGASGRSLFNEQFF; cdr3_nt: TGTGCCAGCAGCGTAGAAGGTGCTAGCGGGAGGTCCTTGTTTAATGAGCAGTTCTTC
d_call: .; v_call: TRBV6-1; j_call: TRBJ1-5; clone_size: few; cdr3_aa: CASGLNRPQHF; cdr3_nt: TGTGCCAGCGGGTTAAATCGTCCCCAGCATTTT
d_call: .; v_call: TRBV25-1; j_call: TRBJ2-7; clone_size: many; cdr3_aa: CASSEAGTYEQYF; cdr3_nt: TGTGCCAGCAGTGAGGCGGGGACCTACGAGCAGTACTTC
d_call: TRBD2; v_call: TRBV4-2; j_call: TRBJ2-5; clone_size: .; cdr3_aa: CASSPLPSGVQETQYF; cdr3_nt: TGTGCCAGCAGCCCCCTGCCTAGCGGGGTACAAGAGACCCAGTACTTC
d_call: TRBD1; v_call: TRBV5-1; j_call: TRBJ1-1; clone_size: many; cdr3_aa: CASSLERTGLAFF; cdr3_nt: TGCGCCAGCAGCTTGGAACGGACAGGGCTGGCTTTCTTT
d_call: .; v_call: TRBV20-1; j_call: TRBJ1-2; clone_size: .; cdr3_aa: CSARDRGGMDGYTF; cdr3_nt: TGCAGTGCTCGAGACAGAGGGGGAATGGATGGCTACACCTTC